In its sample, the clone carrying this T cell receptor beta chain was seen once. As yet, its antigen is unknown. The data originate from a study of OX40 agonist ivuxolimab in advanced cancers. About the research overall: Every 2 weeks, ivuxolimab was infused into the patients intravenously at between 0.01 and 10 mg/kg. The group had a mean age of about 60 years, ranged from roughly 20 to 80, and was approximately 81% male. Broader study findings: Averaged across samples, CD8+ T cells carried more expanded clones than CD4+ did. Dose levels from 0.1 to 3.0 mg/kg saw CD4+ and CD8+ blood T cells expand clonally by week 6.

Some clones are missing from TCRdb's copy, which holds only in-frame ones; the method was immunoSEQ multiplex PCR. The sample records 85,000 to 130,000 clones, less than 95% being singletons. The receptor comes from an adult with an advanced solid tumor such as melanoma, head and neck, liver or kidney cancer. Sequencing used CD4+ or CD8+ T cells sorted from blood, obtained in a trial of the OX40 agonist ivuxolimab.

The CDR3 coding sequence is TGTGCCAGCAGTGGGCCTGGGACAGGGGGGATGGAGACCCAGTACTTC. Translated, it gives CASSGPGTGGMETQYF. The J gene is TRBJ2-5, the V gene TRBV2; TRBD1 matches 11 bases. V dropped 4 bases and J dropped 5; count of bases not matched to a gene: 9. Germline assignment: CDR1 SNHLY and CDR2 FYNNEI. The length of the CDR3 is 16 residues.